This TCR beta chain was captured by sequencing in a study of T-cell reconstitution after alpha-beta-depleted transplantation in children. CDR1 SGHTA and CDR2 FQGNSA come from the germline V gene. CDR3 length: 14 residues. The ends were cut back, 1 base at V and 9 bases at J, with 10 bases in the middle. The TCRbeta library was prepared with unique molecular identifiers. TCRdb re-called the PCR reads with MiXCR, one entry per CDR3 protein. This table has about 72,000 distinct CDR3 sequences, about 6.7% appearing once. Sequenced here: PBMCs from the stem cell graft donor, sampled from the stem cell graft. The chain joins TRBV7-2 to TRBJ1-6; a possible D gene is TRBD1 (5 bases). The TCR was taken from a human donor who donated a stem cell graft to a child with acute lymphoblastic leukemia. CDR3 amino acids: CASSLEAGRSPLHF. For the CDR3, the DNA is TGTGCCAGCAGCTTAGAGGCAGGGCGTTCACCCCTCCACTTT.